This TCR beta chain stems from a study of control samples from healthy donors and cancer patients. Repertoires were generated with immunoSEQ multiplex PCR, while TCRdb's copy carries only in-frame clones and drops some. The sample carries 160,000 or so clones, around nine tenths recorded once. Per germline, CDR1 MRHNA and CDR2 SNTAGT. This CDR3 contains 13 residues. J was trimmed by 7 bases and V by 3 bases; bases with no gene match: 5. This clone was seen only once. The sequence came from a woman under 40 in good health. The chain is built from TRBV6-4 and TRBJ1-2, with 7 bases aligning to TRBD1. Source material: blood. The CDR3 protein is CASSEATGSGYTF. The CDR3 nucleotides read TGTGCCAGCAGTGAGGCGACAGGGAGTGGCTACACCTTC.